This T cell receptor beta chain was identified during a study of regulatory T cells in long-lasting Graves disease. CDR3 regions were amplified by Arm-PCR using iRepertoire HTBI primers to build TCR beta libraries. Via MiXCR, TCRdb re-called the multiplex PCR reads, giving one row per CDR3 protein. The repertoire holds approximately 500,000 distinct CDR3 sequences, with roughly 21% as singletons. Unmatched junction bases numbered 6, after V lost 4 bases and J lost 0 bases. CDR3 length equals 16 residues. From germline, CDR1 is MNHNS and CDR2 SASEGT. This clonotype was detected many times. As for time point: persistent/refractory GD, antithyroid drugs over 5 years with positive TRAb. Construction of the TCR library relied on RNA isolated from PBMCs.

V usage is TRBV6-1 and J usage is TRBJ2-7; 10 nucleotides match TRBD1. The receptor's source is a female donor with Graves disease. The sample here was peripheral blood mononuclear cells (PBMCs), taken when the disease was refractory, from a patient treated with antithyroid drugs. The CDR3 DNA sequence: TGTGCCAGCAGTGCAGAGGGGACAGGGGTCTCCTACGAGCAGTACTTC. Translated: CASSAEGTGVSYEQYF.